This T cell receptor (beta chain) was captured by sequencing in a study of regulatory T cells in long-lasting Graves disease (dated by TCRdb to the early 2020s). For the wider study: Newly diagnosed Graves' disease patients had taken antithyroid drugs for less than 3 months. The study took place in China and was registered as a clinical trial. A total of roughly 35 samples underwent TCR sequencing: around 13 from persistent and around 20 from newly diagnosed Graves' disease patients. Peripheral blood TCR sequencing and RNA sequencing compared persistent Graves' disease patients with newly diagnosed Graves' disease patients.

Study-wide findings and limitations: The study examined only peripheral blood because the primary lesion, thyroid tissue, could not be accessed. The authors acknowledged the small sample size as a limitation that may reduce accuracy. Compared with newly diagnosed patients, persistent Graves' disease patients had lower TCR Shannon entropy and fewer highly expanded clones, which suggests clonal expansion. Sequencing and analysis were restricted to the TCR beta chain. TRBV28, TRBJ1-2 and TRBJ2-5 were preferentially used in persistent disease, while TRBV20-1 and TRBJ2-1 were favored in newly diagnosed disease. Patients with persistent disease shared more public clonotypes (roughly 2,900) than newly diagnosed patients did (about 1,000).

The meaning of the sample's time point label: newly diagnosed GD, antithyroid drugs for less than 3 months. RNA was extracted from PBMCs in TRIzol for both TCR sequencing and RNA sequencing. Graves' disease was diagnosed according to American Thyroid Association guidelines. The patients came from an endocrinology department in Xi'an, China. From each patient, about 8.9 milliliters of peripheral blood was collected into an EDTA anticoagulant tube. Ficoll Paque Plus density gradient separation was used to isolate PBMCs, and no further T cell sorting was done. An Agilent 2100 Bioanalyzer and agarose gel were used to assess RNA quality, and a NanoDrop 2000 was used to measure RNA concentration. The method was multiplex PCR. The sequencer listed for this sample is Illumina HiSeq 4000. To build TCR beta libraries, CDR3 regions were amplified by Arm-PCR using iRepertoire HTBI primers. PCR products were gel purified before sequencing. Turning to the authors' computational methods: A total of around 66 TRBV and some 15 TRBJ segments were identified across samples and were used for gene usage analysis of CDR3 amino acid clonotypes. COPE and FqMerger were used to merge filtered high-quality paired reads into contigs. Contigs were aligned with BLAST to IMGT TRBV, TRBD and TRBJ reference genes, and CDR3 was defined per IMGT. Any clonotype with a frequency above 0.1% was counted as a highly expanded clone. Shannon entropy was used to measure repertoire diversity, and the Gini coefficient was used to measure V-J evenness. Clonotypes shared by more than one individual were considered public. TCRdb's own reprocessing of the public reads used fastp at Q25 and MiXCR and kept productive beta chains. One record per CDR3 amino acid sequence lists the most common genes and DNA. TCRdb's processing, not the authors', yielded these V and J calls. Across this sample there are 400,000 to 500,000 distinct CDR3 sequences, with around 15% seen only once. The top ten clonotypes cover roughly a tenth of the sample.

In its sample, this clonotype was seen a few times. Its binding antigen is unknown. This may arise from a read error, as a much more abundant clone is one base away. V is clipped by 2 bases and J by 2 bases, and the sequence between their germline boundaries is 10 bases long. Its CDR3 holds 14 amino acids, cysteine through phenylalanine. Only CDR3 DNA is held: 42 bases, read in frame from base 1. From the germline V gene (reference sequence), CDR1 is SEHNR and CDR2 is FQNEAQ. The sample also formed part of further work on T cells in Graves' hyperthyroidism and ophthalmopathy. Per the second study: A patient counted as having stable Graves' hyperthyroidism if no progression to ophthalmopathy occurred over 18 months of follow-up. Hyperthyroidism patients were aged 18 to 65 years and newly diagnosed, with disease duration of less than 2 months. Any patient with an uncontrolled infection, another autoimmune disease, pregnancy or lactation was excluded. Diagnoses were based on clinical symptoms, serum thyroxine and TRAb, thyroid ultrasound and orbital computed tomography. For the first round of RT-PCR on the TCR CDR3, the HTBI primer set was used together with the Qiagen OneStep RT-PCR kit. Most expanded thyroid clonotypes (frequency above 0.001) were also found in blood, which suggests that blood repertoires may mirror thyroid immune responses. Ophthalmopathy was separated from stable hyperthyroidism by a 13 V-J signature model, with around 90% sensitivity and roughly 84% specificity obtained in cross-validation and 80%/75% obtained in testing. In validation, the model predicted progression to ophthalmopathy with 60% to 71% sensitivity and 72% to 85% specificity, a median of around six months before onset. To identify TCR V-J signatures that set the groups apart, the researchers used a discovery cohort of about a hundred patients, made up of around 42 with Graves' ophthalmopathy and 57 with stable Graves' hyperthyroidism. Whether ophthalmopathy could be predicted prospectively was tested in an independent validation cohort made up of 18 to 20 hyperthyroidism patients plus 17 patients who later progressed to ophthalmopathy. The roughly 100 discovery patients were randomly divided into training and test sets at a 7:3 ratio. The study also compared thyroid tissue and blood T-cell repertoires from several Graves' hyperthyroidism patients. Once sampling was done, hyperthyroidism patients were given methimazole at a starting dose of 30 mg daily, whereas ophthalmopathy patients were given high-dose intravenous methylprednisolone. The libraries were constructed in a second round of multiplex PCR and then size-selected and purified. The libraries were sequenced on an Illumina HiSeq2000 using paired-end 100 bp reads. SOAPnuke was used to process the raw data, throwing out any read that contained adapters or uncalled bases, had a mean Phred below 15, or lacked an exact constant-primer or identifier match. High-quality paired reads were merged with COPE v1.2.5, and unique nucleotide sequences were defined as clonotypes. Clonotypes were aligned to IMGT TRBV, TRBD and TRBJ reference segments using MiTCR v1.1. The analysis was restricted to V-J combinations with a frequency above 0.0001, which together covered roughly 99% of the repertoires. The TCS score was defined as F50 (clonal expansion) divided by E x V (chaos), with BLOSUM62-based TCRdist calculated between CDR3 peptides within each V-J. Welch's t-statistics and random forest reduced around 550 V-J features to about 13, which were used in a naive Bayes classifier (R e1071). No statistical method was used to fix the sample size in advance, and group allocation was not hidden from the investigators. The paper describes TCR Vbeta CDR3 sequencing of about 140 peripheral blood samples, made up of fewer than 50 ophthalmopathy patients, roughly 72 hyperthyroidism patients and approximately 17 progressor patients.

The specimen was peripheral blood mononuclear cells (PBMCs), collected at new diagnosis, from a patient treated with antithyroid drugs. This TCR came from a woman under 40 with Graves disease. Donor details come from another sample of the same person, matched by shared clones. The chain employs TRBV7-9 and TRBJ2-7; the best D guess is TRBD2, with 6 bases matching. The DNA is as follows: TGTGCCAGCAGCTTATCTACTAGCCCCTACGAGCAGTACTTC. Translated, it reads CASSLSTSPYEQYF.